Following are 21 T cell receptor beta chains from one sample sequenced in a study of cytotoxic CD8 clonotypes in ibrutinib-treated CLL. Data came from immunoSEQ multiplex PCR; TCRdb stores just in-frame clones and leaves some out. Among roughly 170,000 clones, around 80% were seen once, and the ten largest hold 3.5% to 5.5%. The material was PBMCs, obtained after 24 months of ibrutinib treatment. These receptors were taken from a human donor with chronic lymphocytic leukemia.

This clone was counted a few times. The V call is TRBV10-3, the J call TRBJ1-5; the D is unclear. V was pared by 3 bases and J by 5 bases, with 8 bases between. CDR1 and CDR2 (germline): ENHRY, SYGVKD. The CDR3 is made up of 13 amino acids. CDR3 residues: CAISDSSYQPQHF. In nucleotides, the CDR3 is TGTGCCATCAGTGATAGCAGCTATCAGCCCCAGCATTTT.

This chain uses TRBV29-1 with TRBJ1-5, with a tentative D call TRBD1 (6 bases). Trimming cost V 0 bases and J 0 bases, with 12 bases left between them. Germline V gene sequence: CDR1 SQVTM, CDR2 ANQGSEA. The CDR3 totals 16 residues. In nucleotides, the CDR3 is TGCAGCGTTGAAGAGGGGGCGGACAATAGCAATCAGCCCCAGCATTTT. Its protein is CSVEEGADNSNQPQHF.

This chain uses TRBV7-2 with TRBJ2-1; TRBD2 aligns across 11 bases. CDR3 size: 18 residues. With V trimmed by 2 bases and J by 3 bases, 9 bases remained unmatched. Germline lookup yields CDR1 SGHTA and CDR2 FQGNSA. The CDR3 sequence: CASSLRSGTSGFYNEQFF. In DNA, the CDR3 is TGTGCCAGCAGCTTAAGATCCGGGACTAGCGGATTCTACAATGAGCAGTTCTTC.

This clone was observed once. The chain links TRBV11-3 to TRBJ2-1, with TRBD2 matching 14 bases. CDR1 and CDR2 (germline): SGHNT, YENEEA. V lost 5 bases and J lost 10; bases outside the gene matches: 10. The length of the CDR3 is 16 residues. CDR3 amino acids: CASSQRTGLAGDEQFF. Here the CDR3 DNA reads TGTGCCAGCAGCCAACGAACGGGACTAGCGGGAGACGAGCAGTTCTTC.

The rearrangement uses TRBV5-1 and TRBJ2-7; the match to TRBD1 covers 10 bases. Germline V gene data show CDR1 as SGHRS and CDR2 as YFSETQ. V shed 2 bases and J 7 bases; nucleotides not matched to a gene: 9. The CDR3 totals 15 residues. This CDR3 reads CASSFGTGVPGEQYF. CDR3 nucleotide sequence: TGCGCCAGCAGCTTTGGGACAGGGGTTCCGGGGGAGCAGTACTTC.

This chain links TRBV7-3 with TRBJ1-2; TRBD1 matches at 12 bases. This CDR3 comprises 17 residues. Losses at the gene ends were 8 bases for V and 3 bases for J; bases not matched to a gene: 13. Germline lookup yields CDR1 SGHTA and CDR2 FQGTGA. CDR3 nucleotide sequence: TGTGCCAGCTCAGAGAGGGGGACAGGGGGCGGATACTATGGCTACACCTTC. As protein: CASSERGTGGGYYGYTF.

This clone has only one observation. The rearrangement joins TRBV2 to TRBJ2-5, with 7 bases identical to TRBD1. The junction had 2 bases not matched to a gene; V was cut back by 2 bases and J by 5 bases. From germline, CDR1 is SNHLY and CDR2 FYNNEI. This CDR3 region has 13 residues. The CDR3 loop reads CASSEQGVETQYF. The CDR3 DNA reads as TGTGCCAGCAGTGAACAGGGGGTGGAGACCCAGTACTTC.

The rearrangement uses TRBV9 and TRBJ2-7; D is perhaps TRBD2 (7 bases). The V end lost 1 base, the J end lost 0 bases, and 14 bases lay between the germline ends. CDR3 size: 16 residues. In germline, CDR1 is SGDLS, CDR2 YYNGEE. CDR3 bases: TGTGCCAGCAGCGTAAGCCGGGGGGCCAGCTCCTACGAGCAGTACTTC. It yields the protein CASSVSRGASSYEQYF.

A single count supports this clone. The chain carries TRBV9 and TRBJ2-7, with a tentative D call TRBD1 (5 bases). V was cut by 0 bases and J by 2 bases, with 9 bases left in between. CDR3 length: 14 residues. Germline V gives CDR1 SGDLS, CDR2 YYNGEE. CDR3 sequence reads: CASSVDPTAYEQYF. Written as DNA, the CDR3 is TGTGCCAGCAGCGTAGATCCGACAGCCTACGAGCAGTACTTC. Complete variable domain (other parts from reference TRBV9 and TRBJ2-7): DSGVTQTPKHLITATGQRVTLRCSPRSGDLSVYWYQQSLDQGLQFLIQYYNGEERAKGNILERFSAQQFPDLHSELNLSSLELGDSALYFCASSVDPTAYEQYFGPGTRLTVT.

The chain recombines TRBV7-9 with TRBJ2-7, with 15 nucleotides matching TRBD2. V lost 4 bases, J lost 2 bases, and 9 bases stayed unmatched. From germline, CDR1 is SEHNR and CDR2 FQNEAQ (reference sequence). CDR3 length: 18 amino acids. DNA for the CDR3: TGTGCCAGCAGCTCCACCAGGGGACTAGCGGGAGGTCCCTACGAGCAGTACTTC. Translating it yields CASSSTRGLAGGPYEQYF. Looking up the rest from reference TRBV7-9 and TRBJ2-7 gives the full variable domain: DTGVSQNPRHKITKRGQNVTFRCDPISEHNRLYWYRQTLGQGPEFLTYFQNEAQLEKSRLLSDRFSAERPKGSFSTLEIQRTEQGDSAMYLCASSSTRGLAGGPYEQYFGPGTRLTVT.

The gene calls are TRBV28 and TRBJ1-2, with D unresolved. Trimming took 7 bases from V and 0 from J, leaving 12 bases between them. Germline CDR1 reads MDHEN; CDR2 reads SYDVKM. The CDR3 sequence is 14 residues long. CDR3 nucleotide sequence: TGTGCCAGCACCCCCCCTTTAGCTAACTATGGCTACACCTTC. Its protein product is CASTPPLANYGYTF.

The chain combines TRBV7-8 with TRBJ2-7, with 7 bases fitting TRBD1. This CDR3 is 15 amino acids long. With V trimmed by 3 bases and J by 2 bases, 7 bases remained unmatched. Germline V gene sequence: CDR1 SGHVS, CDR2 FQNEAQ. The CDR3 here is CASSLARTGAYEQYF. The CDR3 DNA is TGTGCCAGCAGCTTGGCCAGGACAGGCGCCTACGAGCAGTACTTC.

V is TRBV30 and J is TRBJ2-3; no clear D. Germline lookup yields CDR1 GTSNPN and CDR2 SVGIG (reference sequence). This CDR3 is 11 amino acids long. Trimming removed 3 bases from V and 2 bases from J, with 3 bases in between. CDR3 amino acids: CAWSLTDTQYF. The CDR3 DNA sequence: TGTGCCTGGAGCCTCACAGATACGCAGTATTTT.

The V gene is TRBV12-5, the J gene TRBJ2-2; D remains unclear. CDR3 size: 15 residues. The V gene's germline CDR1 is LGHNT and CDR2 FRNRAP. V dropped 7 bases and J dropped 3 bases, with 15 bases sitting between them. The CDR3 bases are TGTGCTAGTGCCTTAAAACTCGGCGACACCGGGGAGCTGTTTTTT. The encoded protein is CASALKLGDTGELFF.

V gene TRBV13 combines with J gene TRBJ1-1; TRBD1 agrees at 7 bases. The CDR3 consists of 18 residues. Germline-derived CDR1 and CDR2 are PRHDT and FYEKMQ (reference sequence). The junction had 12 bases not matched to a gene; V was cut back by 0 bases and J by 2 bases. The CDR3 DNA reads TGTGCCAGCAGCTTAGGGGCCGTCGGGACAGCCTTAAACACTGAAGCTTTCTTT. This encodes CASSLGAVGTALNTEAFF.

In its sample, this clone was seen a few times. The chain recombines TRBV25-1 with TRBJ2-7; D uncertain. CDR3 length: 12 amino acids. Germline lookup yields CDR1 MGHDK and CDR2 SYGVNS. V lost 7 bases and J lost 7, with 14 bases in between. The CDR3 DNA reads TGTGCCAGCACCGCACTGGGTAGGGAGCAGTACTTC. This gives the protein CASTALGREQYF.

The chain joins TRBV2 to TRBJ1-5; D perhaps matches TRBD1 (5 bases). Germline V CDR1 and CDR2: SNHLY, FYNNEI. V was pared by 4 bases and J by 0 bases, with 16 bases between. This CDR3 region has 17 residues. CDR3 DNA: TGTGCCAGCAGTGGCACGGCAGGGCTGTATAGCAATCAGCCCCAGCATTTT. Its translation is CASSGTAGLYSNQPQHF.

The chain combines TRBV5-4 with TRBJ2-7; 7 nucleotides line up with TRBD1. Germline values: CDR1 SGHNT, CDR2 YYREEE (reference sequence). This CDR3 contains 14 residues. V was pared by 0 bases and J by 1 base, with 1 base of the junction left unmatched. CDR3 sequence (DNA): TGTGCCAGCAGCTTGGCCAGGGGGTCCTACGAGCAGTACTTC. Amino acid sequence: CASSLARGSYEQYF. Filled out from reference TRBV5-4 and TRBJ2-7, the complete variable domain reads ETGVTQSPTHLIKTRGQQVTLRCSSQSGHNTVSWYQQALGQGPQFIFQYYREEENGRGNFPPRFSGLQFPNYSSELNVNALELDDSALYLCASSLARGSYEQYFGPGTRLTVT.

This sequence joins TRBV5-1 and TRBJ2-1; 9 bases agree with TRBD2. Looked up from germline, CDR1 is SGHRS and CDR2 is YFSETQ. The CDR3 covers 15 residues. The ends lost 3 bases at V and 9 bases at J; junction bases unmatched: 10. This CDR3 reads CASSSTAGGPFEQFF. CDR3 DNA sequence: TGCGCCAGCAGCTCGACGGCGGGAGGGCCATTTGAGCAGTTCTTC.

J is TRBJ2-1 and V is TRBV19; 9 bases are shared with TRBD2. The CDR3 has 16 amino acids. Germline V CDR1 and CDR2: LNHDA, SQIVND (reference sequence). V gave up 3 bases and J gave up 0 bases; unmatched junction bases: 3. CDR3 in DNA: TGTGCCAGTAGTATGGATAGCGGGAGCTCCTACAATGAGCAGTTCTTC. Amino acids: CASSMDSGSSYNEQFF.

As DNA, the CDR3 is TGTGCCAGCAGCTTGGGGGTAGCCGTAGTCCACGAGCAGTACTTC. This encodes CASSLGVAVVHEQYF. The chain has TRBV4-2 and TRBJ2-7; D is possibly TRBD1 or TRBD2 (5 bases each). The V gene's germline CDR1 is LGHNA and CDR2 YNFKEQ. V was cut by 5 bases and J by 5 bases, with 19 bases left in between. The CDR3 runs to 15 residues.